The 24 T cell receptor beta chains reported below all come from one sample, sequenced in a study of blood T cells in healthy people across ages. The use of a sample-barcoded 5' primer and a J-beta primer mix characterized a second PCR of 7 to 11 cycles. A single record per CDR3 protein comes from TCRdb applying MiXCR to the 5' RACE reads. The data hold 1.5 million to 2 million distinct CDR3 sequences, with around 50% observed a single time. The sequenced sample was blood. The receptors shown here come from a woman aged 40-49 years in good health.

This clonotype was counted only a few times. V and J are TRBV27 and TRBJ2-6, with a weak D call TRBD1 (6 bases). Trimming shortened V by 6 bases and J by 2 bases, and 11 bases separated the two germline ends. CDR3 size: 15 residues. Germline assignment: CDR1 MNHEY and CDR2 SMNVEV (reference sequence). CDR3 sequence (DNA): TGTGCCAGCAGAAAAACAGGGACTGGGGCCAACGTCCTGACTTTC. Translated, it gives CASRKTGTGANVLTF.

This clonotype was found a few times. This chain joins TRBV10-1 and TRBJ2-3; 11 bases line up with TRBD2. Trimming took 4 bases from V and 4 from J; bases not matched to a gene: 4. CDR1 and CDR2 (germline): WNHNN, SYGVQD (reference sequence). The CDR3 totals 15 residues. CDR3 sequence: CASSGGTSGPDTQYF. CDR3 DNA: TGCGCCAGCAGTGGTGGGACTAGCGGCCCAGATACGCAGTATTTT.

The chain joins TRBV20-1 to TRBJ1-5; 8 bases agree with TRBD1. Per germline, CDR1 DFQATT and CDR2 SNEGSKA (reference sequence). The CDR3 has 16 amino acids. V shed 6 bases and J 2 bases; nucleotides not matched to a gene: 12. CDR3 DNA sequence: TGCAGTGCACTCACCCGGACAGGGTCCCGCAATCAGCCCCAGCATTTT. Amino acids: CSALTRTGSRNQPQHF.

This chain joins TRBV6-2 or TRBV6-3 and TRBJ2-1, with 8 bases lining up with TRBD2. With 8 bases clipped from V and 6 bases from J, the junction kept 9 bases outside the gene matches. Germline V gives CDR1 MNHEY, CDR2 SVGEGT. The length of the CDR3 is 14 residues. The CDR3 region is CASGVRGGRNEQFF. In DNA form, the CDR3 reads TGTGCCAGCGGGGTACGGGGGGGGCGCAATGAGCAGTTCTTC.

The J gene is TRBJ2-3, the V gene TRBV12-3 or TRBV12-4, with 15 bases that match TRBD2. The junction had 6 bases not matched to a gene; V was cut back by 4 bases and J by 4 bases. The CDR3 is 17 residues long. CDR3 DNA: TGTGCCAGCAGTTCAAGGACTAGCGGGGGGGCTCCAGATACGCAGTATTTT. Translated: CASSSRTSGGAPDTQYF.

This chain links TRBV25-1 with TRBJ2-1; TRBD2 matches 14 bases. CDR1 is MGHDK and CDR2 is SYGVNS in the germline V gene. With 11 bases clipped from V and 12 bases from J, the junction kept 18 bases outside the gene matches. The CDR3 sequence is 16 residues long. The CDR3 loop reads CADLKRPGLAGVGQFF. CDR3 bases: TGTGCCGATCTAAAAAGGCCGGGACTAGCGGGGGTCGGGCAGTTCTTC.

The V and J genes are TRBV7-3 and TRBJ2-6, with 7 bases identical to TRBD1. Germline V gene sequence: CDR1 SGHTA, CDR2 FQGTGA. This CDR3 is 16 amino acids long. J was trimmed by 2 bases and V by 4 bases; bases with no gene match: 5. CDR3 sequence reads: CASSSTGTPGANVLTF. For the CDR3, the DNA is TGTGCCAGCAGCTCGACAGGGACCCCTGGGGCCAACGTCCTGACTTTC.

The chain's CDR3 is CASRNRGQRADTQYF. DNA of the CDR3: TGTGCCAGCAGGAACAGGGGCCAACGGGCAGATACGCAGTATTTT. The chain employs TRBV6-6 and TRBJ2-3; 7 bases map to TRBD1. The CDR3 totals 15 residues. Per germline, CDR1 MNHNY and CDR2 SVGAGI (reference sequence). Trimming removed 6 bases from V and 4 bases from J; junction bases left unmatched: 10.

The rearrangement joins TRBV18 to TRBJ1-1; 11 bases align to TRBD1. With 3 bases clipped from V and 4 bases from J, the junction kept 7 bases outside the gene matches. The CDR3 runs to 16 residues. In germline, CDR1 is KGHSH, CDR2 LQKENI. CDR3 residues: CASSPGQGVIGTEAFF. The CDR3 DNA reads as TGTGCCAGCTCACCGGGACAGGGGGTAATAGGCACTGAAGCTTTCTTT. The full variable domain, in which reference TRBV18 and TRBJ1-1 provide the parts outside the CDR3, is NAGVMQNPRHLVRRRGQEARLRCSPMKGHSHVYWYRQLPEEGLKFMVYLQKENIIDESGMPKERFSAEFPKEGPSILRIQQVVRGDSAAYFCASSPGQGVIGTEAFFGQGTRLTVV.

The table lists this clonotype with a few counts. The rearrangement uses TRBV24-1 and TRBJ2-3, with D maybe TRBD2 (5 bases). Germline V gives CDR1 KGHDR, CDR2 SFDVKD. The CDR3 runs to 15 residues. Deletions cut 0 bases from V and 6 bases from J, with 12 bases between. CDR3 nucleotides: TGTGCCACCAGTGATTTGTCCGGGGTCCCGGATACGCAGTATTTT. It translates to CATSDLSGVPDTQYF.

The genes are TRBV7-6 and TRBJ2-1; TRBD2 agrees at 9 bases. This CDR3 region has 15 residues. Germline lookup yields CDR1 SGHVS and CDR2 FNYEAQ. The J segment lost 9 bases and the V segment lost 3 bases, leaving 9 bases of the junction unmatched. This CDR3 is CASSLGGGVSGEQFF. In nucleotides, the CDR3 is TGTGCCAGCAGCTTGGGCGGGGGGGTAAGTGGTGAGCAGTTCTTC.

This chain links TRBV7-2 with TRBJ2-1; D not resolved. Germline values: CDR1 SGHTA, CDR2 FQGNSA. Trimming removed 0 bases from V and 6 bases from J, with 12 bases in between. This CDR3 is built from 15 residues. CDR3 sequence: CASSLAKGEINEQFF. CDR3 sequence (DNA): TGTGCCAGCAGCTTAGCGAAAGGCGAGATCAATGAGCAGTTCTTC.

The rearrangement uses TRBV9 and TRBJ1-2; no firm D call. The V gene's germline CDR1 is SGDLS and CDR2 YYNGEE. The V gene lost 7 bases and the J gene lost 5 bases, with 15 bases spanning the gap. This CDR3 region has 13 residues. The CDR3 region is CASFSGFSYGYTF. The CDR3 DNA reads TGTGCCAGCTTCTCTGGGTTCTCTTATGGCTACACCTTC.

The V call is TRBV6-5, the J call TRBJ2-3, with 11 bases matching TRBD2. Germline V gives CDR1 MNHEY, CDR2 SVGAGI. CDR3 length: 16 residues. V was clipped by 8 bases and J by 4 bases; unmatched bases: 11. The DNA for the CDR3 is TGTGCCAGCGGACCTGTAGCGGGGGGGCCCCCAGATACGCAGTATTTT. Translation gives CASGPVAGGPPDTQYF.

This clonotype was detected a few times. This sequence joins TRBV20-1 and TRBJ2-5; D might be TRBD1 (6 bases). CDR1 DFQATT and CDR2 SNEGSKA come from the germline V gene (reference sequence). V was trimmed by 3 bases and J by 5 bases, leaving 19 bases between them. CDR3 length: 15 residues. The CDR3 nucleotides read TGCAGTGCTAGTAGAGGGTCAGGGGCGAGGGAGACCCAGTACTTC. Its translation: CSASRGSGARETQYF.

This clonotype was observed a handful of times. The rearrangement links TRBV20-1 to TRBJ2-5; 12 bases align to TRBD2. The CDR3 loop spans 15 amino acids. V was clipped by 3 bases and J by 9 bases; unmatched bases: 11. CDR1 is DFQATT, CDR2 SNEGSKA, per germline (reference sequence). CDR3 coding DNA: TGCAGTGCTAGGGAGACTAGCGGGGGACCAGGGGCCCAGTACTTC. Translating it yields CSARETSGGPGAQYF.

This chain links TRBV27 with TRBJ2-1; either TRBD1 or TRBD2 may supply D (7 bases each). CDR1 is MNHEY, CDR2 SMNVEV, per germline (reference sequence). The CDR3 is made up of 15 amino acids. The V end lost 2 bases, the J end lost 6 bases, and 14 bases lay between the germline ends. CDR3 sequence (DNA): TGTGCCAGCAGTTTAGCAGGGGGAGGGGTCAATGAGCAGTTCTTC. This gives the protein CASSLAGGGVNEQFF.

This clonotype was counted only a few times. The J gene is TRBJ1-4, the V gene TRBV7-8; tentative D call: TRBD1 (5 bases). Germline V gene lookup returns CDR1 SGHVS and CDR2 FQNEAQ. The CDR3 is made up of 14 amino acids. The germline V and J ends were trimmed by 1 base and 7 bases, with 10 bases remaining between them. The CDR3 bases are TGTGCCAGCAGCTTAGGGGGGTTTGGTGAAAAACTGTTTTTT. Encoded protein: CASSLGGFGEKLFF.

This clonotype appeared once. V and J are TRBV10-3 and TRBJ1-4; D possibly corresponds to TRBD1 (6 bases). V lost 6 bases, J lost 7 bases, and 12 bases lay in between. This CDR3 has 13 amino acids. Looked up from germline, CDR1 is ENHRY and CDR2 is SYGVKD. CDR3 DNA sequence: TGTGCCATCAGCCACAGGGTGGGTGAAAAACTGTTTTTT. Translation: CAISHRVGEKLFF.

This clonotype has more than one count but fewer than ten. As DNA, the CDR3 is TGTGCCAGCAGCTCCGAAGCTGGACTAGCGGGGTGGAATGAGCAGTTCTTC. As protein: CASSSEAGLAGWNEQFF. This sequence joins TRBV7-2 and TRBJ2-1, with 12 bases matching TRBD2. This CDR3 is built from 17 residues. J gave up 7 bases and V 4 bases, and 11 bases lay outside the gene matches. CDR1 and CDR2 from the germline V gene are SGHTA and FQGNSA.

This clonotype turned up a few times. The chain combines TRBV20-1 with TRBJ2-5, with D possibly matching TRBD1 (6 bases). With 1 base removed from V and 4 bases from J, the gap between germline ends came to 10 bases. The germline V gene has CDR1 DFQATT and CDR2 SNEGSKA (reference sequence). CDR3 size: 13 residues. In DNA, the CDR3 is TGCAGTGCTAGAGCCAGGGGTTCAGAGACCCAGTACTTC. It codes for CSARARGSETQYF.

The chain carries TRBV11-2 and TRBJ2-1; 7 bases align to TRBD2. The CDR3 spans 19 residues. After removal of 1 base from V and 5 bases from J, the junction contained 17 bases not matched to a gene. From germline, CDR1 is SGHAT and CDR2 FQNNGV. CDR3 amino acids: CASSLGVGVAGIDNNEQFF. The CDR3 DNA is TGTGCCAGCAGCTTAGGGGTTGGGGTAGCGGGCATAGATAACAATGAGCAGTTCTTC.

This clonotype appeared a few times. The V gene is TRBV20-1, the J gene TRBJ2-5; perhaps D is TRBD1 or TRBD2 (5 bases each). The CDR3 is made up of 13 amino acids. Germline lookup yields CDR1 DFQATT and CDR2 SNEGSKA (reference sequence). Trimming took off 4 bases at V and 11 bases at J, with 20 bases between the two ends. The CDR3 bases are TGCAGTGCTATTCCTAGTGGGGGTTTGGAGCAGTACTTC. This encodes CSAIPSGGLEQYF.

The CDR3 here is CASSIKGAPWFF. CDR3 nucleotides: TGTGCCAGCAGCATCAAGGGCGCACCCTGGTTCTTC. V and J are TRBV7-8 and TRBJ2-1; D gene unclear. Germline CDR1 is SGHVS and CDR2 is FQNEAQ. The CDR3 consists of 12 residues. V was trimmed by 5 bases and J by 15 bases, leaving 17 bases between them.